A selection of T cell receptor beta chains follows, all from one sample in a study of T cell responses to AZD1222 COVID-19 vaccine. The method was immunoSEQ multiplex PCR; TCRdb's version includes in-frame clones alone and lacks a portion of them. Altogether about 100,000 clones are present, 88% being singletons, with the ten largest covering about 1.7%. The specimen was peripheral blood, collected on day 0 of AZD1222 vaccination. These TCRs come from an adult in good health. Each CDR3 is given with its conserved first and last residue. Fields, in order: V gene, CDR3 length, D gene, J gene, clone size, CDR3 protein, CDR3 DNA. D genes are given only for firm matches. The size entry is marked missing in some rows and otherwise reads once, few, many or a size class.

TRBV5-1,15,TRBD1,TRBJ2-6,.,CASRWDSSGANVLTF,TGCGCCAGCAGATGGGACAGCTCTGGGGCCAACGTCCTGACTTTC
TRBV5-1,12,.,TRBJ1-1,.,CASSYGGAEAFF,TGCGCCAGCAGCTACGGGGGCGCTGAAGCTTTCTTT
TRBV7-9,17,.,TRBJ2-5,.,CASSRPRGGRYQETQYF,TGTGCCAGCAGCCGCCCCAGGGGAGGGAGGTACCAAGAGACCCAGTACTTC
TRBV6-2/TRBV6-3,13,.,TRBJ2-5,.,CASSYAGERTQYF,TGTGCCAGCAGTTACGCCGGGGAGAGGACCCAGTACTTC
TRBV4-1,16,.,TRBJ1-2,.,CASSQDDRGGAYGYTF,TGCGCCAGCAGCCAAGATGATAGGGGGGGAGCGTATGGCTACACCTTC
TRBV5-8,13,.,TRBJ1-5,.,CASSPALGRPQHF,TGTGCCAGCAGCCCGGCACTCGGTCGGCCTCAGCATTTT
TRBV7-2,15,.,TRBJ2-3,once,CASSFGATQSDTQYF,TGTGCCAGCAGCTTCGGGGCAACGCAATCGGATACGCAGTATTTT
TRBV12-3/TRBV12-4,12,.,TRBJ2-2,.,CASRPHGGELFF,TGTGCCAGCAGGCCACATGGCGGGGAGCTGTTTTTT
TRBV30,14,TRBD1,TRBJ1-2,.,CAWSVLRQGSGYTF,TGTGCCTGGAGTGTACTTCGACAGGGTTCCGGCTACACCTTC
TRBV3-1/TRBV3-2,15,TRBD2,TRBJ2-7,.,CASSASGRPSYEQYF,TGTGCCAGCAGCGCGAGCGGGAGGCCCTCCTACGAGCAGTACTTC
TRBV9,13,.,TRBJ2-5,.,CASSGTSQETQYF,TGTGCCAGCAGCGGAACATCTCAAGAGACCCAGTACTTC
TRBV9,11,.,TRBJ2-7,.,CASSAQGEQYF,TGTGCCAGCAGCGCACAGGGCGAGCAGTACTTC
TRBV11-1,14,.,TRBJ2-7,.,CASSPTGVTYEQYF,TGTGCCAGCAGCCCGACGGGAGTGACCTACGAGCAGTACTTC
TRBV7-6,14,TRBD2,TRBJ2-3,.,CASSSGLAGDTQYF,TGTGCCAGCAGCTCAGGACTAGCGGGAGATACGCAGTATTTT
TRBV7-2,14,TRBD2,TRBJ2-7,.,CASSPGLGRYEQYF,TGTGCCAGCAGCCCCGGACTAGGTCGCTACGAGCAGTACTTC
TRBV5-1,14,.,TRBJ1-3,.,CASSAGTARNTIYF,TGCGCCAGCAGCGCCGGGACGGCAAGAAACACCATATATTTT
TRBV5-8,14,.,TRBJ1-1,.,CASSLLGRSPEAFF,TGTGCCAGCAGCCTACTGGGCAGGAGCCCTGAAGCTTTCTTT
TRBV18,17,.,TRBJ1-5,.,CASSPSYRVGLGQPQHF,TGTGCCAGCTCACCATCCTACAGGGTCGGACTGGGGCAGCCCCAGCATTTT
TRBV19,16,TRBD1,TRBJ1-4,.,CASSMFIRQGPEKLFF,TGTGCCAGTAGTATGTTTATCAGACAGGGCCCTGAAAAACTGTTTTTT
TRBV28,18,.,TRBJ1-5,.,CASSRRTYREYSNQPQHF,TGTGCCAGCAGCCGGAGAACTTACAGGGAGTATAGCAATCAGCCCCAGCATTTT
TRBV9,16,TRBD2,TRBJ2-1,.,CASSFSGTSGYNEQFF,TGTGCCAGCAGCTTTTCCGGGACTAGCGGGTACAATGAGCAGTTCTTC
TRBV5-6,14,.,TRBJ1-2,.,CASSVGTFNYGYTF,TGTGCCAGCAGCGTGGGGACTTTTAACTATGGCTACACCTTC
TRBV19,14,TRBD1,TRBJ1-5,.,CASWTGYSNQPQHF,TGTGCCAGTTGGACAGGGTATAGCAATCAGCCCCAGCATTTT
TRBV7-8,16,.,TRBJ2-2,once,CASSLRGAPNTGELFF,TGTGCCAGCAGCTTGAGGGGCGCCCCGAACACCGGGGAGCTGTTTTTT
TRBV19,13,.,TRBJ1-1,.,CASPSQGNTEAFF,TGTGCCAGTCCCTCCCAGGGCAACACTGAAGCTTTCTTT
TRBV7-3,18,.,TRBJ2-5,.,CASSSPGHNHIMQETQYF,TGTGCCAGCAGCTCCCCGGGACACAACCATATCATGCAAGAGACCCAGTACTTC
TRBV6-5,15,.,TRBJ1-5,.,CASSYSSRDNQPQHF,TGTGCCAGCAGTTACTCGAGCAGGGACAATCAGCCCCAGCATTTT
TRBV6-5,15,.,TRBJ2-5,.,CASSYLAGDQETQYF,TGTGCCAGCAGTTACTTGGCAGGAGACCAAGAGACCCAGTACTTC
TRBV6-5,15,TRBD1,TRBJ1-1,.,CASSSSPDRGTEAFF,TGTGCCAGCAGCTCCAGTCCCGACAGGGGCACTGAAGCTTTCTTT
TRBV6-6,18,.,TRBJ2-2,few,CASSPPESSREWTGELFF,TGTGCCAGCAGTCCCCCCGAAAGTAGCCGGGAGTGGACCGGGGAGCTGTTTTTT
TRBV25-1,14,.,TRBJ2-5,.,CASSEVGLQETQYF,TGTGCCAGCAGTGAAGTAGGCCTCCAAGAGACCCAGTACTTC
TRBV28,14,.,TRBJ1-1,.,CASSLVAGWTEAFF,TGTGCCAGCAGTTTAGTTGCAGGGTGGACTGAAGCTTTCTTT
TRBV6-1,14,TRBD2,TRBJ2-7,.,CASSDGLVRYEQYF,TGTGCCAGCAGTGACGGACTAGTTAGGTACGAGCAGTACTTC